A single sample gave rise to the 21 T cell receptor beta chains below, sequenced in a study of cytomegalovirus exposure and HLA in healthy donors. Use of 60 Vbeta and 13 Jbeta primers characterized the PCR. The data were produced by immunoSEQ multiplex PCR, yet TCRdb's version contains in-frame clones alone and is incomplete. In total, the table holds around 100,000 clones. Sequenced material: PBMCs. The receptors were gathered from a man over 45 in good health and CMV-seronegative.

This chain uses TRBV7-2 with TRBJ1-2; a possible D gene is TRBD1 (5 bases). Germline lookup yields CDR1 SGHTA and CDR2 FQGNSA. V was shortened by 1 base and J by 6 bases, with 9 bases between the two germline ends. CDR3 size: 13 residues. CDR3 region: CASSLGQSNGYTF. DNA for the CDR3: TGTGCCAGCAGCTTAGGACAGTCGAATGGCTACACCTTC.

This chain joins TRBV6-1 and TRBJ2-7; possibly TRBD1 for D (5 bases). This CDR3 is built from 14 residues. The V gene lost 6 bases and the J gene lost 4 bases, with 16 bases spanning the gap. Germline values: CDR1 MNHNS, CDR2 SASEGT. CDR3 DNA sequence: TGTGCCAGCAGGGTAGACAGATCGTCGTACGAGCAGTACTTC. Translated, it gives CASRVDRSSYEQYF.

V gene TRBV13 combines with J gene TRBJ2-7, with 7 bases identical to TRBD2. V dropped 4 bases and J dropped 6; count of bases not matched to a gene: 15. In germline, CDR1 is PRHDT, CDR2 FYEKMQ (reference sequence). This CDR3 region has 16 residues. The CDR3 region has the DNA TGTGCCAGCAGCTCCCGGGGTAGCGGGTGGTTTGGCGAGCAGTACTTC. Its translation is CASSSRGSGWFGEQYF.

The chain uses TRBV6-5 and TRBJ2-7; D might be TRBD1 (5 bases). With 10 bases removed from V and 5 bases from J, the gap between germline ends came to 18 bases. Germline CDR1 MNHEY, CDR2 SVGAGI. The CDR3 has 13 amino acids. The CDR3 DNA sequence: TGTGCCACCTCAAGGGGCCCCTTCAACGAGCAGTACTTC. It translates to CATSRGPFNEQYF.

As concerns this clone: Within the sample, other DNA sequences also encode this same CDR3. Here the CDR3 reads CASSEYGGGAYNEQFF. CDR3 nucleotides: TGTGCCAGCAGTGAATACGGCGGAGGGGCGTACAATGAGCAGTTCTTC. This rearrangement joins TRBV25-1 to TRBJ2-1; a weak D match, TRBD2 (6 bases). The V end was cut by 0 bases, the J end by 4 bases, with 13 bases between. Germline V gives CDR1 MGHDK, CDR2 SYGVNS. This CDR3 has 16 residues.

The gene calls are TRBV7-6 and TRBJ2-3; D gene ambiguous. This CDR3 is 14 amino acids long. V shed 1 base and J shed 4 bases, with 9 bases lying between them. Germline loops: CDR1 SGHVS, CDR2 FNYEAQ. The CDR3 reads CASSLVGSPDTQYF. The CDR3, as DNA: TGTGCCAGCAGCTTAGTAGGTAGCCCAGATACGCAGTATTTT.

The rearrangement joins TRBV5-1 to TRBJ2-3; D call uncertain. Looked up from germline, CDR1 is SGHRS and CDR2 is YFSETQ. The CDR3 consists of 13 residues. V was cut by 3 bases and J by 2 bases, with 7 bases left in between. CDR3 DNA sequence: TGCGCCAGCAGCTCGGTCAACACAGATACGCAGTATTTT. Protein: CASSSVNTDTQYF.

This chain connects TRBV7-2 to TRBJ1-6, with TRBD1 matching 7 bases. This CDR3 is 15 amino acids long. V was clipped by 3 bases and J by 7 bases; unmatched bases: 6. Germline V gives CDR1 SGHTA, CDR2 FQGNSA. The CDR3: CASSFLGTENSPLHF. CDR3 sequence (DNA): TGTGCCAGCAGCTTTCTCGGGACAGAGAATTCACCCCTCCACTTT. Variable domain in full (rest from reference TRBV7-2 and TRBJ1-6): GAGVSQSPSNKVTEKGKDVELRCDPISGHTALYWYRQSLGQGLEFLIYFQGNSAPDKSGLPSDRFSAERTGGSVSTLTIQRTQQEDSAVYLCASSFLGTENSPLHFGNGTRLTVT.

This chain joins TRBV4-1 and TRBJ1-2; 7 bases agree with TRBD1. The V segment lost 1 base and the J segment 4 bases; nucleotides outside the gene matches: 12. Germline V CDR1 and CDR2: MGHRA, YSYEKL. There are 17 residues in the CDR3. CDR3 nucleotides: TGCGCCAGCAGCCAAGGGGTTTCGACAGGGCCCTTCTATGGCTACACCTTC. Its protein is CASSQGVSTGPFYGYTF.

This chain links TRBV7-6 with TRBJ2-7; a weak D match, TRBD2 (5 bases). The CDR3 contains 15 residues. V was pared by 4 bases and J by 6 bases, with 19 bases between. Germline assignment: CDR1 SGHVS and CDR2 FNYEAQ. CDR3 bases: TGTGCCAGCAGCTCCCAGGTCAGCGGAGCCTTCGAGCAGTACTTC. This codes for CASSSQVSGAFEQYF.

The chain links TRBV6-6 to TRBJ1-4; maybe TRBD1 (5 bases). Germline-derived CDR1 and CDR2 are MNHNY and SVGAGI (reference sequence). CDR3 length equals 14 residues. Trimming shortened V by 6 bases and J by 11 bases, and 19 bases separated the two germline ends. CDR3 sequence (DNA): TGTGCCAGCAGACCGGGGGAGGGAAAAGGGAAACTGTTTTTT. Translation: CASRPGEGKGKLFF.

The gene calls are TRBV9 and TRBJ2-7; 9 bases agree with TRBD1. The junction had 4 bases not matched to a gene; V was cut back by 2 bases and J by 7 bases. From germline, CDR1 is SGDLS and CDR2 YYNGEE. The CDR3 covers 13 residues. As DNA, the CDR3 is TGTGCCAGCAGCGTGCGGACAGGGGCTGAGCAGTACTTC. This gives the protein CASSVRTGAEQYF.

V is TRBV11-3 and J is TRBJ2-7; D is perhaps TRBD2 (5 bases). The CDR3 is 18 residues long. V gave up 4 bases and J gave up 2 bases, with 24 bases separating them. Germline lookup yields CDR1 SGHNT and CDR2 YENEEA. Here the CDR3 reads CASSSNLYPGDRAYEQYF. DNA of the CDR3: TGTGCCAGCAGCTCAAACCTATACCCCGGGGATAGGGCCTACGAGCAGTACTTC.

This chain uses TRBV6-5 with TRBJ1-1; tentatively, D is TRBD1 (5 bases). The germline gives CDR1 MNHEY, CDR2 SVGAGI. This CDR3 has 15 residues. V was clipped by 6 bases and J by 1 base, with 15 bases between them. The CDR3 reads CASSPKTAGNTEAFF. CDR3 DNA sequence: TGTGCCAGCAGCCCAAAGACAGCCGGGAACACTGAAGCTTTCTTT.

This chain joins TRBV6-5 and TRBJ1-1; D is perhaps TRBD1 (5 bases). Trimming removed 6 bases from V and 1 base from J, with 15 bases in between. CDR1 MNHEY and CDR2 SVGAGI come from the germline V gene. The CDR3 loop spans 15 amino acids. The CDR3 nucleotides read TGTGCCAGCAGGACTTCTGACAGACCGAACACTGAAGCTTTCTTT. Its translation is CASRTSDRPNTEAFF.

On this clone itself: The same CDR3 is also encoded by other DNA sequences in this sample. The V call is TRBV5-1, the J call TRBJ1-1; D perhaps matches TRBD1 (5 bases). Between the trimmed V and J ends, which lost 4 bases and 6 bases, there was a span of 13 bases. CDR1 SGHRS and CDR2 YFSETQ come from the germline V gene. The CDR3 runs 13 residues. This CDR3 is CASSAGQGAEAFF. The CDR3 DNA reads as TGCGCCAGCAGCGCGGGGCAGGGCGCTGAAGCTTTCTTT. The full variable domain, its missing parts supplied by reference TRBV5-1 and TRBJ1-1, is KAGVTQTPRYLIKTRGQQVTLSCSPISGHRSVSWYQQTPGQGLQFLFEYFSETQRNKGNFPGRFSGRQFSNSRSEMNVSTLELGDSALYLCASSAGQGAEAFFGQGTRLTVV.

V and J are TRBV18 and TRBJ2-5, with 9 positions matching TRBD1. This CDR3 comprises 14 residues. From germline, CDR1 is KGHSH and CDR2 LQKENI. The junction had 3 bases not matched to a gene; V was cut back by 4 bases and J by 3 bases. CDR3: CASSQGTGKETQYF. DNA for the CDR3: TGTGCCAGCTCACAGGGGACAGGGAAAGAGACCCAGTACTTC.

V is TRBV5-4 and J is TRBJ2-7; 9 nucleotides align to TRBD1. This CDR3 has 15 amino acids. The germline gives CDR1 SGHNT, CDR2 YYREEE (reference sequence). The junction had 8 bases not matched to a gene; V was cut back by 4 bases and J by 3 bases. The CDR3 nucleotides read TGTGCCAGCAGCGTGGACAGGGGAGAGTTCTACGAGCAGTACTTC. It yields the protein CASSVDRGEFYEQYF.

The chain has TRBV9 and TRBJ1-1; tentative D call: TRBD1 (6 bases). Deletions cut 3 bases from V and 0 bases from J, with 9 bases between. The CDR3 covers 14 residues. Germline-derived CDR1 and CDR2 are SGDLS and YYNGEE. CDR3 DNA sequence: TGTGCCAGCAGCGCCGACAGGATGAACACTGAAGCTTTCTTT. Its protein is CASSADRMNTEAFF.

The rearrangement links TRBV2 to TRBJ1-5; D is perhaps TRBD1 (5 bases). With 1 base removed from V and 1 base from J, the gap between germline ends came to 11 bases. CDR3 length: 16 residues. CDR1 and CDR2 from the germline V gene are SNHLY and FYNNEI. The CDR3 loop reads CASSEGRGLSNQPQHF. CDR3 sequence (DNA): TGTGCCAGCAGTGAAGGGAGGGGTCTAAGCAATCAGCCCCAGCATTTT.

The J gene is TRBJ1-1, the V gene TRBV7-6; D unresolved. CDR1 and CDR2 from the germline V gene are SGHVS and FNYEAQ. The CDR3 is 15 amino acids. V lost 5 bases and J lost 2, with 15 bases in between. Here the CDR3 reads CASSPVELGNTEAFF. The CDR3 DNA sequence: TGTGCCAGCAGCCCCGTTGAATTGGGCAACACTGAAGCTTTCTTT.